Shown below are 31 T cell receptor beta chains from a single sample sequenced in a study of breast tumors, draining lymph nodes, adjacent tissues. TCRdb itself ran the multiplex PCR reads through MiXCR, one entry per CDR3 protein. The table has about 110,000 distinct CDR3 sequences, less than 40% seen once. Breast cancer patients provided tissue from their axillary draining lymph nodes. Sample: axillary lymph node tissue. The receptors derive from a female donor with breast cancer. Some clones in this sample may be carry-over from other donors' samples.

This clonotype was found a few times. This sequence may be a read error, since a much larger clone differs from it by one base. This CDR3 fails to terminate in the conserved phenylalanine or tryptophan, so it likely reflects a read error. The chain joins TRBV5-6 to TRBJ1-2; D call uncertain. CDR1 and CDR2 (germline): SGHDT, YYEEEE. Trimming cost V 2 bases and J 7 bases, with 9 bases left between them. CDR3 length equals 12 residues. For the CDR3, the DNA is TGTGCCAGCAGCTTAACGGGTAGTGGCTACACCTCC. Translated: CASSLTGSGYTS.

This clonotype was recorded at least ten times. The V call is TRBV3-1, the J call TRBJ2-7; D is unresolved. Germline V gene lookup returns CDR1 LGHDT and CDR2 YNNKEL (reference sequence). The CDR3 consists of 15 residues. The V end was cut by 4 bases, the J end by 5 bases, with 18 bases between. The CDR3 protein is CASSPRSRYKDEQYF. CDR3 nucleotide sequence: TGTGCCAGCAGCCCTAGATCCCGGTACAAGGACGAGCAGTACTTC.

In its sample, this clonotype was seen many times. The chain links TRBV9 to TRBJ2-3, with 8 nucleotides matching TRBD2. The CDR3 covers 16 residues. Trimming removed 0 bases from V and 2 bases from J; junction bases left unmatched: 5. Germline loops: CDR1 SGDLS, CDR2 YYNGEE. The CDR3 protein is CASSVGGGGFTDTQYF. The CDR3 DNA reads as TGTGCCAGCAGCGTAGGTGGCGGGGGGTTCACAGATACGCAGTATTTT.

This clonotype has ten or more counts. The chain uses TRBV5-1 and TRBJ2-5; a weak D match, TRBD2 (7 bases). There are 14 residues in the CDR3. Germline V gene lookup returns CDR1 SGHRS and CDR2 YFSETQ. With 3 bases removed from V and 2 bases from J, the gap between germline ends came to 11 bases. CDR3 amino acids: CASSSRGAQETQYF. For the CDR3, the DNA is TGCGCCAGCAGCTCCCGGGGGGCGCAAGAGACCCAGTACTTC.

This clonotype was recorded at least ten times. The rearrangement links TRBV6-5 to TRBJ1-2; D gene ambiguous. The CDR3 sequence is 19 residues long. Germline CDR1 is MNHEY and CDR2 is SVGAGI. V gave up 6 bases and J gave up 3 bases, with 29 bases separating them. CDR3 sequence: CASRTNPGRHFPRDYGYTF. In nucleotides, the CDR3 is TGTGCCAGCAGAACCAATCCGGGAAGACATTTTCCTCGGGACTATGGCTACACCTTC.

In this sample, this clonotype turned up many times. Since a much larger clone is just one base distant, this may be a read error. The chain uses TRBV29-1 and TRBJ1-2; D is possibly TRBD1 (5 bases). From germline, CDR1 is SQVTM and CDR2 ANQGSEA. The CDR3 is 14 amino acids. V lost 3 bases, J lost 4 bases, and 15 bases lay in between. This CDR3 reads CSVEGGGKGYGYTF. The CDR3 nucleotides are TGCAGCGTTGAGGGGGGGGGAAAGGGCTATGGCTACACCTTC.

There are many counts of this clonotype. The V and J genes are TRBV7-9 and TRBJ2-5, with D unresolved. The CDR3 contains 14 residues. Per the germline V gene, CDR1 is SEHNR and CDR2 is FQNEAQ (reference sequence). V was pared by 5 bases and J by 4 bases, with 14 bases between. The CDR3 nucleotides are TGTGCCAGCAGCCTAGATTGGGGTCGAGAGACCCAGTACTTC. Translation gives CASSLDWGRETQYF.

This clonotype has only a few counts. This may come from a read error, since a much larger clone is one base off. The genes are TRBV18 and TRBJ2-5; tentatively, D is TRBD1 (5 bases). Per germline, CDR1 KGHSH and CDR2 LQKENI. This CDR3 comprises 14 residues. The CDR3 coding sequence is TGTGTCAGCTCACCACCAGGGTCGCGGGAGACCCAGTACTTC. Translation gives CVSSPPGSRETQYF.

The rearrangement joins TRBV6-1 to TRBJ1-2; D may be TRBD1 (6 bases). CDR1 MNHNS and CDR2 SASEGT come from the germline V gene. The germline V and J ends were trimmed by 5 bases and 4 bases, with 17 bases remaining between them. The CDR3 extends over 15 amino acids. In DNA, the CDR3 is TGTGCCAGCAGTCCCGGGGGGCGGATTTCCTATGGCTACACCTTC. This encodes CASSPGGRISYGYTF.

This clonotype was counted many times. The V gene is TRBV7-8, the J gene TRBJ1-1; D is uncertain. Trimming cost V 5 bases and J 0 bases, with 4 bases left between them. Germline V gives CDR1 SGHVS, CDR2 FQNEAQ. The CDR3 has 12 residues. The CDR3 DNA follows: TGTGCCAGCAGCGCACTGAACACTGAAGCTTTCTTT. This gives the protein CASSALNTEAFF.

This clonotype has a count of ten or more. The V call is TRBV4-1, the J call TRBJ2-5; TRBD2 agrees at 14 bases. Germline values: CDR1 MGHRA, CDR2 YSYEKL. The J segment lost 3 bases and the V segment lost 5 bases, leaving 8 bases of the junction unmatched. This CDR3 has 17 amino acids. The CDR3: CASSFWTSGGLKETQYF. The DNA of the CDR3 is TGCGCCAGCAGCTTTTGGACTAGCGGGGGGTTAAAAGAGACCCAGTACTTC.

For this clonotype: At one end the junction does not follow the germline gene, possibly because of a read error. The rearrangement joins TRBV20-1 to TRBJ1-6; 7 positions match TRBD1. Looked up from germline, CDR1 is DFQATT and CDR2 is SNEGSKA (reference sequence). This CDR3 region has 12 residues. This CDR3 reads CSGNRGLSPPHF. CDR3 bases: TGCAGTGGAAACAGGGGACTGTCACCCCCCCACTTT.

The V call is TRBV5-7, the J call TRBJ1-1; no definite D call. TRBV5-7 is an open reading frame whose function is uncertain. This CDR3 has 12 residues. V was trimmed by 0 bases and J by 12 bases, leaving 12 bases between them. The DNA of the CDR3 is TGTGCCAGCAGCTTGGTGCAGGCAGAAACTTTCTTT. Protein sequence: CASSLVQAETFF.

This chain links TRBV2 with TRBJ2-2; 14 nucleotides match TRBD2. Germline loops: CDR1 SNHLY, CDR2 FYNNEI. V was pared by 6 bases and J by 4 bases, with 10 bases of the junction left unmatched. The CDR3 extends over 18 amino acids. CDR3 amino acids: CASSVETSGRAATGELFF. The CDR3 DNA sequence: TGTGCCAGCAGCGTCGAGACTAGCGGGAGGGCCGCCACCGGGGAGCTGTTTTTT.

This clonotype has ten or more counts. V gene TRBV18 combines with J gene TRBJ1-4; no reliable D call. The CDR3 loop spans 15 amino acids. Germline CDR1 is KGHSH and CDR2 is LQKENI. V lost 5 bases and J 9 bases, leaving 19 bases between the germline ends. CDR3 protein: CASSGVAGEGQKLFF. The CDR3 DNA follows: TGTGCCAGCTCAGGGGTCGCGGGAGAAGGGCAAAAACTGTTTTTT.

The rearrangement joins TRBV5-4 to TRBJ2-5, with 9 nucleotides matching TRBD2. Germline CDR1 is SGHNT and CDR2 is YYREEE (reference sequence). This CDR3 is 19 amino acids long. The V and J ends lost 4 bases and 5 bases, in that order; junction bases with no gene match: 21. The chain's CDR3 is CASSVKQAGGGGAGETQYF. CDR3 in DNA: TGTGCCAGCAGCGTAAAACAAGCAGGCGGCGGGGGGGCCGGGGAGACCCAGTACTTC.

This clonotype occurred many times. The chain carries TRBV9 and TRBJ1-4; possibly TRBD1 for D (6 bases). The CDR3 is 15 residues long. With 4 bases removed from V and 8 bases from J, the gap between germline ends came to 18 bases. The germline V gene encodes CDR1 SGDLS and CDR2 YYNGEE. The CDR3 coding sequence is TGTGCCAGCAGCCCAGGGGCTGGCGAAGGGGAAAAACTGTTTTTT. This encodes CASSPGAGEGEKLFF.

As regards this clonotype: A read error may be the cause here, since a much bigger clone is one base away. The chain has TRBV5-8 and TRBJ2-5; unclear D gene. V was shortened by 3 bases and J by 5 bases, with 14 bases between the two germline ends. The V gene's germline CDR1 is SGHTS and CDR2 YDEGEE. The CDR3 has 14 amino acids. The CDR3 DNA sequence: TGTGCCAGCAGCTCGGGCAACCCCCTGGAGACCCAGTACTTC. It is translated as CASSSGNPLETQYF. The full variable domain, rest sourced from reference TRBV5-8 and TRBJ2-5, is EAGVTQSPTHLIKTRGQQATLRCSPISGHTSVYWYQQALGLGLQFLLWYDEGEERNRGNFPPRFSGRQFPNYSSELNVNALELEDSALYLCASSSGNPLETQYFGPGTRLLVL.

This clonotype was detected many times. The chain combines TRBV12-3 or TRBV12-4 with TRBJ2-6; TRBD1 aligns across 10 bases. The CDR3 runs to 17 residues. V trimming: 6 bases; J trimming: 3 bases; junction bases outside the gene matches: 8. In DNA, the CDR3 is TGTGCCAGCAGCGCCGGGACAGGGGAGTTTGGGGCCAACGTCCTGACTTTC. This encodes CASSAGTGEFGANVLTF.

The V and J genes are TRBV30 and TRBJ2-5, with 10 positions matching TRBD1. The CDR3 length is 14 residues. Per the germline V gene, CDR1 is GTSNPN and CDR2 is SVGIG (reference sequence). Trimming at V came to 2 bases and at J to 4 bases, leaving 4 bases not matched to a gene. The DNA for the CDR3 is TGTGCCTGGAGTCGCGACAGGGGGCGAGAGACCCAGTACTTC. Residues: CAWSRDRGRETQYF.

This clonotype has only a few counts. The chain couples TRBV5-1 to TRBJ1-1, with D possibly being TRBD1 (6 bases). Germline V gene data show CDR1 as SGHRS and CDR2 as YFSETQ. The CDR3 runs 14 residues. V was shortened by 5 bases and J by 11 bases, with 22 bases between the two germline ends. CDR3 DNA sequence: TGCGCCAGCAGTGGGGGGGCAGGCACGTTTGGGGCTTTCTTT. Translating it yields CASSGGAGTFGAFF. Complete variable domain (other parts from reference TRBV5-1 and TRBJ1-1): KAGVTQTPRYLIKTRGQQVTLSCSPISGHRSVSWYQQTPGQGLQFLFEYFSETQRNKGNFPGRFSGRQFSNSRSEMNVSTLELGDSALYLCASSGGAGTFGAFFGQGTRLTVV.

The count of this clonotype is one. A read error may be the cause here, since a much bigger clone is one base away. The chain carries TRBV7-9 and TRBJ1-3; D remains unclear. Germline V CDR1 and CDR2: SEHNR, FQNEAQ (reference sequence). The CDR3 extends over 17 amino acids. CDR3 sequence reads: CASSSSLGVEDGNPMYF. CDR3 sequence (DNA): TGTGCCAGCAGCTCTTCCCTGGGTGTGGAAGATGGAAACCCCATGTATTTT.

V and J are TRBV19 and TRBJ1-6; D ambiguous. There are 13 residues in the CDR3. V gave up 5 bases and J gave up 5 bases, with 7 bases separating them. From germline, CDR1 is LNHDA and CDR2 SQIVND (reference sequence). The DNA for the CDR3 is TGTGCCAGTAGTTGGGGTAATAATTCACCCCTCCACTTT. It yields the protein CASSWGNNSPLHF.

At least ten counts were recorded for this clonotype. A much bigger clone sits one base away, suggesting this may be a read error. The V call is TRBV20-1, the J call TRBJ1-2, with 8 bases that match TRBD1. From germline, CDR1 is DFQATT and CDR2 SNEGSKA (reference sequence). CDR3 length: 12 residues. CDR3 sequence (DNA): TGCAGTGTCTTGACAGGGGACGATGGCTCCACCTTC. As protein: CSVLTGDDGSTF.

The rearrangement joins TRBV5-5 to TRBJ1-1; D remains unclear. Germline V gene sequence: CDR1 SGHKS, CDR2 YYEKEE (reference sequence). CDR3 length equals 13 residues. Trimming removed 4 bases at V and 0 bases at J, with 7 bases between. CDR3 nucleotide sequence: TGTGCCAGCAGCGCTATAGTGAACACTGAAGCTTTCTTT. It yields the protein CASSAIVNTEAFF.

The table lists this clonotype with many counts. The V gene is TRBV5-1, the J gene TRBJ2-3, with D unresolved. The germline V and J ends were trimmed by 1 base and 4 bases, with 10 bases remaining between them. This CDR3 spans 14 amino acids. CDR1 is SGHRS and CDR2 is YFSETQ in the germline V gene. The CDR3 loop reads CASSLFYESDTQYF. The CDR3 DNA reads TGCGCCAGCAGCTTGTTTTACGAGTCAGATACGCAGTATTTT.

The gene calls are TRBV4-1 and TRBJ2-5; D remains ambiguous. Trimming shortened V by 3 bases and J by 7 bases, and 9 bases separated the two germline ends. The germline CDR1 and CDR2 sequences are MGHRA and YSYEKL. There are 12 residues in the CDR3. Here the CDR3 DNA reads TGCGCCAGCAGCCATTACTCCGGGACCCAGTACTTC. Amino acids: CASSHYSGTQYF.

The sample holds many counts of this clonotype. The chain carries TRBV12-3 or TRBV12-4 and TRBJ2-3; D is unresolved. The V and J ends lost 2 bases and 2 bases respectively, with 8 bases between them. CDR3 size: 14 residues. DNA of the CDR3: TGTGCCAGCAGTTTACTCGGTCCCACAGATACGCAGTATTTT. As protein: CASSLLGPTDTQYF.

In this sample, this clonotype turned up many times. The chain links TRBV7-2 to TRBJ1-5; D remains unclear. V lost 3 bases, J lost 6 bases, and 12 bases lay in between. The length of the CDR3 is 14 residues. From germline, CDR1 is SGHTA and CDR2 FQGNSA. The CDR3 sequence: CASSFRPEGQPQHF. The CDR3 nucleotides read TGTGCCAGCAGCTTCCGTCCGGAGGGTCAGCCCCAGCATTTT.

The genes are TRBV20-1 and TRBJ1-5; possibly TRBD1 for D (5 bases). V gave up 1 base and J gave up 0 bases, with 10 bases separating them. The CDR3 covers 15 residues. CDR1 is DFQATT, CDR2 SNEGSKA, per germline (reference sequence). Here the CDR3 DNA reads TGCAGTGCTAGAGTGCAGGGAAATAGCAATCAGCCCCAGCATTTT. As protein: CSARVQGNSNQPQHF.

This clonotype was seen a handful of times. CDR3 sequence (DNA): TGCGCCAGCAGCTTGGGCAGGGGAGACACTGAAGCTTTCTTT. It translates to CASSLGRGDTEAFF. The chain is built from TRBV5-1 and TRBJ1-1; maybe TRBD1 (6 bases). Trimming removed 0 bases from V and 3 bases from J, with 9 bases in between. This CDR3 comprises 14 residues. Germline lookup yields CDR1 SGHRS and CDR2 YFSETQ.